This T cell receptor (beta chain) came from a study of Graves' ophthalmopathy and Graves' hyperthyroidism. Study-level information: Pretreatment peripheral blood was obtained at initial diagnosis.

The table lists this clonotype with many counts. The CDR3 runs to 15 residues. Germline CDR1 and CDR2: SEHNR and FQNEAQ (reference sequence). V shed 6 bases and J shed 4 bases, with 18 bases lying between them. Amplification of the TCR beta CDR3 regions used RNA transcripts (as template). First-round RT-PCR with HTBI primers preceded a second-round multiplex PCR. TCRdb analysed the multiplex PCR reads with MiXCR anew, one entry per CDR3 protein. Of roughly 700,000 distinct CDR3 sequences listed, 40% are singletons. The origin of this receptor is an adult man with Graves' ophthalmopathy. The sample consisted of peripheral blood. The rearrangement uses TRBV7-9 and TRBJ2-5, with D possibly being TRBD1 (6 bases). The CDR3 DNA reads as TGTGCCAGCAGGGACAGAGACTTGATGAGAGAGACCCAGTACTTC. Protein product: CASRDRDLMRETQYF.